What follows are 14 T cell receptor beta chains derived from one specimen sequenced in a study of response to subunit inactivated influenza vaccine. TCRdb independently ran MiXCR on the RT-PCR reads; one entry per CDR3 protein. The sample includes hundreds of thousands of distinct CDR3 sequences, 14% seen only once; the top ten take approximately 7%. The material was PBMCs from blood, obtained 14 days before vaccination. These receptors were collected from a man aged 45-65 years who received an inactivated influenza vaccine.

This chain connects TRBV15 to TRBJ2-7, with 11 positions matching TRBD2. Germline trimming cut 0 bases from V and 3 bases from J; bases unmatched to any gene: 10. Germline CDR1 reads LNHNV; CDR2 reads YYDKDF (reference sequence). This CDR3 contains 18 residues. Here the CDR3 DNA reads TGTGCCACCAGCAGAGATCTCTTAACCGGGACTAGCGGCTACGAGCAGTACTTC. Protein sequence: CATSRDLLTGTSGYEQYF.

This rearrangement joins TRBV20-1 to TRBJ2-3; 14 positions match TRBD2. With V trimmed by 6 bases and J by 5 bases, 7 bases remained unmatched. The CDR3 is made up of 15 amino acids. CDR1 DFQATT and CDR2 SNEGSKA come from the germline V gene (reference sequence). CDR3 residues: CSALGLAGGKDTQYF. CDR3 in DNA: TGCAGTGCACTTGGACTAGCGGGAGGAAAAGATACGCAGTATTTT.

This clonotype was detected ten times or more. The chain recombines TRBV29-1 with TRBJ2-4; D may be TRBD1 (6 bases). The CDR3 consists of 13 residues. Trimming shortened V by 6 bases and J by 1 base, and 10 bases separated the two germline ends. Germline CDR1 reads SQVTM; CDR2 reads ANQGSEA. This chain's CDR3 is CSVYDRAKNIQYF. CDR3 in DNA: TGCAGCGTATACGACAGGGCCAAAAACATTCAGTACTTC.

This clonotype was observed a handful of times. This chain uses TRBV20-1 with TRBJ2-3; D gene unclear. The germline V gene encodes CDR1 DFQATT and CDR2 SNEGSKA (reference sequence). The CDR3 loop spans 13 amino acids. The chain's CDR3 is CSTDDSNTDTQYF. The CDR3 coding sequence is TGCAGCACGGACGACTCAAACACAGATACGCAGTATTTT.

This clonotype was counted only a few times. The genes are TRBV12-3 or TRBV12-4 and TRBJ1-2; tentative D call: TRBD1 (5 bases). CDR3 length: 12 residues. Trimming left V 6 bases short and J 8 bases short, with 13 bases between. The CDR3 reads CASSQGVEGYTF. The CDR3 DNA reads TGTGCCAGCAGCCAAGGGGTAGAAGGCTACACCTTC.

CDR3 protein: CASSWPGTSGRKNTGELFF. In DNA form, the CDR3 reads TGTGCCAGCAGCTGGCCCGGGACATCGGGGAGAAAGAACACCGGGGAGCTGTTTTTT. The rearrangement uses TRBV5-4 and TRBJ2-2; D perhaps matches TRBD1 (6 bases). V lost 3 bases to trimming and J lost 1 base, with 22 bases between them. The germline V gene encodes CDR1 SGHNT and CDR2 YYREEE (reference sequence). This CDR3 spans 19 amino acids. The full variable domain, completed using reference TRBV5-4 and TRBJ2-2, is ETGVTQSPTHLIKTRGQQVTLRCSSQSGHNTVSWYQQALGQGPQFIFQYYREEENGRGNFPPRFSGLQFPNYSSELNVNALELDDSALYLCASSWPGTSGRKNTGELFFGEGSRLTVL.

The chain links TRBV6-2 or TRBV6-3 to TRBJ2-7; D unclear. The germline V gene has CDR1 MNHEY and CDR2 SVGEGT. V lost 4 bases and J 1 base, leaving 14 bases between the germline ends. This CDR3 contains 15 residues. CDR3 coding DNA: TGTGCCAGCAGTTCGCTGAGCCTCCTGTCCTACGAGCAGTACTTC. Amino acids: CASSSLSLLSYEQYF.

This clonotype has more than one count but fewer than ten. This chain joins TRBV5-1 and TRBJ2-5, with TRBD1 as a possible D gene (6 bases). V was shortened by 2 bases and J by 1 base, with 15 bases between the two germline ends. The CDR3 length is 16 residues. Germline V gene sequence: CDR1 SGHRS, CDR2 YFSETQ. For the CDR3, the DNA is TGCGCCAGCAGCTTCGGGCAGGGGCCGCTCCAAGAGACCCAGTACTTC. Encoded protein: CASSFGQGPLQETQYF.

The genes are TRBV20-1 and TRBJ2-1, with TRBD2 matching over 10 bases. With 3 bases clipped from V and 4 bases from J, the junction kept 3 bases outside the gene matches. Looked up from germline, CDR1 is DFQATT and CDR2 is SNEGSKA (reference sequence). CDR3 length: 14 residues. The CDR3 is CSASTSGVYNEQFF. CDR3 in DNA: TGCAGTGCTAGTACTAGCGGGGTTTACAATGAGCAGTTCTTC.

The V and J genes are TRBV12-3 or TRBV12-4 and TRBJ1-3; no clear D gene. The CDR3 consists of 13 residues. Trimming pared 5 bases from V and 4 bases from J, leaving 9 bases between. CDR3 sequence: CASSVLTGNTIYF. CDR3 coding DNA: TGTGCCAGCAGTGTCCTCACAGGAAACACCATATATTTT.

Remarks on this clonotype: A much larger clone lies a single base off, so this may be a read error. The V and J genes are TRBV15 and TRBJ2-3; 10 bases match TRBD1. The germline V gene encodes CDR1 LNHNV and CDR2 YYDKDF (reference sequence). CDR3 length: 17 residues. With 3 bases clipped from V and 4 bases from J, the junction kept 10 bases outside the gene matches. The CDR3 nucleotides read TGTGCCACCAGCAGGGGGACAGGGGTCGCCGGCGCAGATACGCAGTATTTT. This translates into CATSRGTGVAGADTQYF.

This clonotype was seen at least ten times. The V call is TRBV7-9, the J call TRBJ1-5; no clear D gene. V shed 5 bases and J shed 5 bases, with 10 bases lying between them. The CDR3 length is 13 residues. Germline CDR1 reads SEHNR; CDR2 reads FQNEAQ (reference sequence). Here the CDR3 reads CASSAQSDQPQHF. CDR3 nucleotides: TGTGCCAGCAGCGCCCAGTCCGATCAGCCCCAGCATTTT.

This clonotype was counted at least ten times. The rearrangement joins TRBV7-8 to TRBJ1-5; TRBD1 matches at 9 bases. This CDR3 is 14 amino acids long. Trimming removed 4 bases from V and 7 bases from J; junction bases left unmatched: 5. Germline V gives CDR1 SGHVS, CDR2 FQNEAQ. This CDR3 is CASSSDRGAQPQHF. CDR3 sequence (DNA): TGTGCCAGCAGCTCGGACAGGGGAGCGCAGCCCCAGCATTTT. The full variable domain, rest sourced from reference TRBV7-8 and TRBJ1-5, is GAGVSQSPRYKVAKRGQDVALRCDPISGHVSLFWYQQALGQGPEFLTYFQNEAQLDKSGLPSDRFFAERPEGSVSTLKIQRTQQEDSAVYLCASSSDRGAQPQHFGDGTRLSIL.

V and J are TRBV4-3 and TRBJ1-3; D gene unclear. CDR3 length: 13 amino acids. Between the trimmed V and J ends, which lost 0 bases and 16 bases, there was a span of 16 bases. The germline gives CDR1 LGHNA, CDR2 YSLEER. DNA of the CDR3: TGCGCCAGCAGCCAAGATCTCGCGGGGATCGAGTATTTT. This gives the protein CASSQDLAGIEYF.